This T cell receptor beta chain stems from a study of OX40 agonist ivuxolimab in advanced cancers. This clone was counted between two and nine times. No antigen is known for it. Regarding the study as a whole: Expanded clones were, on average, more numerous among CD8+ T cells than CD4+.

The CDR3 is made up of 15 amino acids. Germline assignment: CDR1 MDHEN and CDR2 SYDVKM. The junction had 7 bases not matched to a gene; V was cut back by 5 bases and J by 2 bases. Only in-frame clones appear in the TCRdb table, and some are missing; sequencing was by immunoSEQ multiplex PCR. This sample carries approximately 67,000 clones, 80% to 85% of them seen once, and the ten largest clones take approximately 2.3%. The TCR was taken from an adult with an advanced solid tumor such as melanoma, head and neck, liver or kidney cancer. The chain has TRBV28 and TRBJ2-5, with 8 bases aligning to TRBD1. Sequencing was performed on CD4+ or CD8+ T cells sorted from blood, taken in a trial of the OX40 agonist ivuxolimab. The DNA of the CDR3 is TGTGCCAGCAGTCTCCCCGGACAGGGACAAGAGACCCAGTACTTC. Amino acid sequence: CASSLPGQGQETQYF. Full variable domain (remainder filled in from reference TRBV28 and TRBJ2-5): DVKVTQSSRYLVKRTGEKVFLECVQDMDHENMFWYRQDPGLGLRLIYFSYDVKMKEKGDIPEGYSVSREKKERFSLILESASTNQTSMYLCASSLPGQGQETQYFGPGTRLLVL.